Given below is one T cell receptor (beta chain) in context. Its antigen is as yet unknown. This specimen belongs to a study of T cells in Graves' hyperthyroidism and ophthalmopathy. Regarding the study as a whole: Blood also carried most thyroid clonotypes expanded above 0.001.

Trimming took off 5 bases at V and 8 bases at J, with 14 bases between the two ends. Germline V gene data show CDR1 as SGHRS and CDR2 as YFSETQ. There are 13 residues in the CDR3. Amplification yielded TCR beta CDR3 regions, with RNA transcripts as the source. The TCR CDR3 was amplified in a first-round RT-PCR using the HTBI primer set. TCRdb analysed the multiplex PCR reads with MiXCR anew, one entry per CDR3 protein. Of roughly 250,000 distinct CDR3 sequences in the sample, 20% to 25% were seen once. The origin of this receptor is a young man with Graves' ophthalmopathy. This chain links TRBV5-1 with TRBJ2-4; D gene unclear. The specimen was blood. CDR3 nucleotides: TGCGCCAGCAGTGGTGGGGTTGGGGACATTCAGTACTTC. Protein product: CASSGGVGDIQYF.